Listed here is a single TCR beta chain. What it binds is not known. The CDR3 is made up of 15 amino acids. CDR1 and CDR2 (germline): DFQATT, SNEGSKA (reference sequence). Donors each gave over 2 ml of blood. The data belong to a study of monozygotic twins with inflammatory bowel disease. General study results and limits: The authors note that differing immunosuppressive treatments may have added variability to patient repertoires. Twins with IBD had fewer clonotypes in common with others than healthy twins, particularly during disease activity.

Total RNA, at around 3,800 ng, went into every TCR library. From its re-call of the 5' RACE reads, TCRdb lists each CDR3 protein once, without DNA. The record lists some 440,000 distinct CDR3 sequences, of which the ten most abundant hold 2.4%. This chain uses TRBV20-1 with TRBJ1-2; TCRdb proposes TRBD1, but this gene call is untestable without DNA. Material for sequencing was blood. The clonotype was recovered from a human donor with ulcerative colitis or Crohn's disease, or a healthy co-twin of an affected twin (not recorded which). CDR3 sequence: CSAISSGQGDYGYTF.